What follows are 12 T cell receptor beta chains derived from one specimen sequenced in a study of T cell repertoires in cytomegalovirus infection. TCRdb passed the reads through MiXCR, listing each CDR3 protein once. Of a few hundred thousand distinct CDR3 sequences in the sample, under 35% were seen once. For these receptors, no antigen is known. The sample was cultured PBMCs, taken from culture after CMV antigen stimulation. Every receptor here comes from a human donor in good health (CMV status not recorded). Some clones in this sample may be carry-over from other donors' samples.

This clonotype was seen more than once but under ten times. The gene calls are TRBV7-6 and TRBJ1-2; D is perhaps TRBD1 (6 bases). CDR1 is SGHVS, CDR2 FNYEAQ, per germline. The CDR3 extends over 18 amino acids. Trimming cost V 5 bases and J 3 bases, with 25 bases left between them. As DNA, the CDR3 is TGTGCCAGCAGCCTTAAATTAGAAGGGGCAAGGGGGGACTATGGCTACACCTTC. Amino acid sequence: CASSLKLEGARGDYGYTF.

V is TRBV2 and J is TRBJ2-1; D is unresolved. Trimming pared 4 bases from V and 1 base from J, leaving 8 bases between. The length of the CDR3 is 14 residues. CDR1 and CDR2 (germline): SNHLY, FYNNEI. CDR3 sequence: CASSGLVSYNEQFF. The CDR3 DNA sequence: TGTGCCAGCAGTGGGCTAGTTTCCTACAATGAGCAGTTCTTC. Using reference TRBV2 and TRBJ2-1 for the parts outside the CDR3, the full variable domain is EPEVTQTPSHQVTQMGQEVILRCVPISNHLYFYWYRQILGQKVEFLVSFYNNEISEKSEIFDDQFSVERPDGSNFTLKIRSTKLEDSAMYFCASSGLVSYNEQFFGPGTRLTVL.

This clonotype was observed at least ten times. The chain carries TRBV19 and TRBJ2-5; the D is unclear. Germline loops: CDR1 LNHDA, CDR2 SQIVND (reference sequence). Trimming removed 2 bases at V and 4 bases at J, with 14 bases between. The length of the CDR3 is 15 residues. CDR3 residues: CASSISRTVRETQYF. DNA of the CDR3: TGTGCCAGTAGTATATCGAGAACAGTCCGAGAGACCCAGTACTTC.

This sequence joins TRBV20-1 and TRBJ1-2; D is uncertain. CDR3 size: 16 residues. Trimming pared 5 bases from V and 3 bases from J, leaving 22 bases between. From germline, CDR1 is DFQATT and CDR2 SNEGSKA (reference sequence). The CDR3 loop reads CSAADREEGRYYGYTF. The CDR3 DNA reads TGCAGTGCTGCCGATCGGGAGGAAGGACGATACTATGGCTACACCTTC.

CDR3 region: CASSPWTGTKEQYF. DNA for the CDR3: TGTGCCAGCAGCCCATGGACAGGGACTAAGGAGCAGTACTTC. The chain recombines TRBV7-6 with TRBJ2-7, with D perhaps matching TRBD1 (8 bases). This CDR3 is 14 amino acids long. V was shortened by 5 bases and J by 7 bases, with 18 bases between the two germline ends. Per germline, CDR1 SGHVS and CDR2 FNYEAQ.

This clonotype was seen only a few times. This sequence joins TRBV15 and TRBJ2-5; D possibly corresponds to TRBD2 (5 bases). Trimming stripped 0 bases from V and 2 bases from J, with 16 bases between. The CDR3 has 17 amino acids. In germline, CDR1 is LNHNV, CDR2 YYDKDF (reference sequence). CDR3 protein: CATSRDSGLGSQETQYF. The DNA for the CDR3 is TGTGCCACCAGCAGAGATTCCGGACTGGGGAGTCAAGAGACCCAGTACTTC.

Only a few counts were recorded for this clonotype. The rearrangement joins TRBV12-3 or TRBV12-4 to TRBJ1-1, with D unresolved. The CDR3 is 13 amino acids. Trimming left V 7 bases short and J 4 bases short, with 13 bases between. CDR3 loop: CASNLYRVTEAFF. The CDR3 DNA is TGTGCCAGCAACCTATACCGGGTCACTGAAGCTTTCTTT.

This chain joins TRBV20-1 and TRBJ2-1; 7 bases match TRBD2. Germline trimming cut 0 bases from V and 2 bases from J; bases unmatched to any gene: 7. This CDR3 contains 16 residues. Germline CDR1 is DFQATT and CDR2 is SNEGSKA (reference sequence). The CDR3 DNA sequence: TGCAGTGCTAGAGATCGGCTAGCGGTTACCTACAATGAGCAGTTCTTC. Translating it yields CSARDRLAVTYNEQFF.

This clonotype was recorded at least ten times. The chain carries TRBV20-1 and TRBJ2-1; tentative D call: TRBD2 (6 bases). The germline CDR1 and CDR2 sequences are DFQATT and SNEGSKA (reference sequence). The CDR3 runs 15 residues. The V end lost 2 bases, the J end lost 10 bases, and 21 bases lay between the germline ends. The CDR3 nucleotides read TGCAGTGCTAGACCCTTTTTATCGGGGGTCGGCGAGCAGTTCTTC. Protein: CSARPFLSGVGEQFF.

The genes are TRBV10-3 and TRBJ2-7, with 16 bases aligning to TRBD2. Looked up from germline, CDR1 is ENHRY and CDR2 is SYGVKD. The ends lost 8 bases at V and 5 bases at J; junction bases unmatched: 6. The CDR3 covers 15 residues. The chain's CDR3 is CAIRGTSGRENEQYF. The DNA for the CDR3 is TGTGCCATCCGGGGGACTAGCGGGAGGGAAAACGAGCAGTACTTC.

The chain combines TRBV12-3 or TRBV12-4 with TRBJ2-3; D possibly corresponds to TRBD2 (6 bases). CDR3 size: 14 residues. V lost 3 bases to trimming and J lost 5 bases, with 12 bases between them. CDR3 in DNA: TGTGCCAGCAGTTTCCGCGGGGATGGAGATACGCAGTATTTT. Its protein is CASSFRGDGDTQYF.

A single count supports this clonotype. In DNA form, the CDR3 reads TGCAGTACCGTCCTAGCGGAAGTCCGGGACACCGGGGAGCTGTTTTTT. Encoded protein: CSTVLAEVRDTGELFF. V is TRBV20-1 and J is TRBJ2-2; 7 nucleotides align to TRBD2. The V gene end was trimmed by 8 bases and the J gene end by 3 bases; junction bases not matched to a gene: 15. The germline V gene has CDR1 DFQATT and CDR2 SNEGSKA (reference sequence). The CDR3 has 16 residues.